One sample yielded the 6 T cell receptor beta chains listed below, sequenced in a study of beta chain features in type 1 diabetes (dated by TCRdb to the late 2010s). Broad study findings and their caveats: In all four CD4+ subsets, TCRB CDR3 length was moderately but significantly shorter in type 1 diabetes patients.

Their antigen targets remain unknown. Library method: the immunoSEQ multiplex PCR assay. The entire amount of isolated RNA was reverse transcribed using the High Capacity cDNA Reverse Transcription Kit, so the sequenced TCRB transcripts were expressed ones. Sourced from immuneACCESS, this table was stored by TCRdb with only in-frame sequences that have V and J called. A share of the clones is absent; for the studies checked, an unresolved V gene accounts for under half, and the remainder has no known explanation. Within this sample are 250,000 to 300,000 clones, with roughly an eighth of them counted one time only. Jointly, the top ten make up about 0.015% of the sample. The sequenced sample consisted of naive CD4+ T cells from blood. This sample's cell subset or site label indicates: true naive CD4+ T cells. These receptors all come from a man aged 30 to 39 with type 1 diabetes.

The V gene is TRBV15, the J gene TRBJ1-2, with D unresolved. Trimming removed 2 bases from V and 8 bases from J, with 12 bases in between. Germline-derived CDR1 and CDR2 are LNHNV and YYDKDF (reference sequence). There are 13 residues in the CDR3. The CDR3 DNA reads TGTGCCACCAGCAGATCGCGTCCCGGGGGCTACACCTTC. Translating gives CATSRSRPGGYTF.

Written as DNA, the CDR3 is TGTGCCAGCAGTTTAAGGAGCAGGGGAAGAAGCTATGGCTACACCTTC. Protein sequence: CASSLRSRGRSYGYTF. The chain couples TRBV28 to TRBJ1-2, with D maybe TRBD1 (6 bases). The CDR3 consists of 16 residues. The germline V gene encodes CDR1 MDHEN and CDR2 SYDVKM. V was cut by 2 bases and J by 4 bases, with 17 bases left in between.

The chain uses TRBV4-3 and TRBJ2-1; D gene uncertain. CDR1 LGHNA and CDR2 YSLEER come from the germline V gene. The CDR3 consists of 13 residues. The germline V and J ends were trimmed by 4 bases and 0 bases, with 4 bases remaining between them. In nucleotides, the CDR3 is TGCGCCAGCAGCCTCCGCTCCTACAATGAGCAGTTCTTC. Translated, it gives CASSLRSYNEQFF.

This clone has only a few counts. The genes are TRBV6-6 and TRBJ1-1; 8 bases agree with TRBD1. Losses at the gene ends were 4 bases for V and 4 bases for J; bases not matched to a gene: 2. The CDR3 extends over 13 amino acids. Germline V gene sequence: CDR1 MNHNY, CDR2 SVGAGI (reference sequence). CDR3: CASSLDRATEAFF. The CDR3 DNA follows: TGTGCCAGCAGTTTGGACAGGGCCACTGAAGCTTTCTTT.

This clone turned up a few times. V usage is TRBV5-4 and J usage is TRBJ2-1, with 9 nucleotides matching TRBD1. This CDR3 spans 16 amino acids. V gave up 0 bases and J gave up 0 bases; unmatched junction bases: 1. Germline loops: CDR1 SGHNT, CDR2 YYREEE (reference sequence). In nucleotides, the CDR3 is TGTGCCAGCAGCTTGGGGGGACAGGGCTCCTACAATGAGCAGTTCTTC. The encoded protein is CASSLGGQGSYNEQFF.

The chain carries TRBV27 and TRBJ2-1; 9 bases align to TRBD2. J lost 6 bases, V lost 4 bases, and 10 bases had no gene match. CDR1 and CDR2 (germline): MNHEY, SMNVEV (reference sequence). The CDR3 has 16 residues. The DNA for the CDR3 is TGTGCCAGCAGTTCCTACCTAGCGGGATTAAGCAATGAGCAGTTCTTC. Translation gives CASSSYLAGLSNEQFF.